Presented here are 12 T cell receptor beta chains from one specimen sequenced in a study of blood T cell repertoires in COVID-19. Sequenced by immunoSEQ multiplex PCR; TCRdb stores in-frame clones only, minus some. The sample holds a few hundred thousand clones, about 85% seen once. The specimen was PBMCs or T cells enriched from blood (not recorded which). These receptors came from a woman in her 30s who had recovered from COVID-19.

The chain employs TRBV19 and TRBJ2-3, with D possibly being TRBD2 (6 bases). Per germline, CDR1 LNHDA and CDR2 SQIVND (reference sequence). The CDR3 runs to 13 residues. The V and J ends lost 7 bases and 1 base respectively, with 9 bases between them. The chain's CDR3 is CASNWGGTDTQYF. DNA of the CDR3: TGTGCCAGTAATTGGGGGGGCACAGATACGCAGTATTTT.

V gene TRBV27 combines with J gene TRBJ2-7, with a weak D call TRBD2 (5 bases). With 4 bases removed from V and 0 bases from J, the gap between germline ends came to 16 bases. Germline V gene lookup returns CDR1 MNHEY and CDR2 SMNVEV (reference sequence). The CDR3 runs to 16 residues. The CDR3 loop reads CASSYTGLTPSYEQYF. The DNA of the CDR3 is TGTGCCAGCAGTTACACCGGACTGACACCCTCCTACGAGCAGTACTTC.

With respect to this clone: The junction and the germline gene differ at one end; a read error may be behind it. V and J are TRBV7-7 and TRBJ2-5, with 13 bases matching TRBD2. CDR1 and CDR2 from the germline V gene are SSHAT and FNYEAQ (reference sequence). CDR3 length equals 16 residues. The CDR3 DNA reads as TGTGCTAGCAGCGAGGGACTAGCGGGGAGTAAAGAGACCCAGTACTTC. Translated: CASSEGLAGSKETQYF.

This clone was picked up one time. The chain carries TRBV19 and TRBJ2-2; 12 bases align to TRBD2. With 9 bases clipped from V and 4 bases from J, the junction kept 6 bases outside the gene matches. Germline V gives CDR1 LNHDA, CDR2 SQIVND (reference sequence). The CDR3 covers 15 residues. In nucleotides, the CDR3 is TGTGCCAGCATCCGGACTAGCGGGGTCACCGGGGAGCTGTTTTTT. Translated, it gives CASIRTSGVTGELFF.

The chain employs TRBV19 and TRBJ1-6, with TRBD1 matching 7 bases. The V gene end was trimmed by 5 bases and the J gene end by 9 bases; junction bases not matched to a gene: 10. Germline V lookup: CDR1 LNHDA, CDR2 SQIVND (reference sequence). The CDR3 loop spans 15 amino acids. CDR3 in amino acids: CASSGTGAFGSPLHF. As DNA, the CDR3 is TGTGCCAGTAGTGGAACAGGGGCCTTTGGTTCACCCCTCCACTTT.

The rearrangement links TRBV6-1 to TRBJ1-5, with no clear D. V was trimmed by 2 bases and J by 5 bases, leaving 13 bases between them. Germline loops: CDR1 MNHNS, CDR2 SASEGT. The CDR3 extends over 15 amino acids. DNA of the CDR3: TGTGCCAGCAGTGAACTTGGGAGGTTGGATCAGCCCCAGCATTTT. It codes for CASSELGRLDQPQHF.

The chain joins TRBV28 to TRBJ1-2; maybe TRBD1 (5 bases). The germline V and J ends were trimmed by 2 bases and 0 bases, with 16 bases remaining between them. The CDR3 extends over 17 amino acids. The germline gives CDR1 MDHEN, CDR2 SYDVKM. The CDR3 region is CASSLVRDSGPNYGYTF. Here the CDR3 DNA reads TGTGCCAGCAGTTTAGTCCGGGACTCCGGCCCTAACTATGGCTACACCTTC.

The rearrangement joins TRBV30 to TRBJ1-1; 7 bases fit TRBD1. CDR1 GTSNPN and CDR2 SVGIG come from the germline V gene (reference sequence). The CDR3 is 13 residues long. The J segment lost 0 bases and the V segment lost 8 bases, leaving 6 bases of the junction unmatched. CDR3 DNA sequence: TGTGCCAGTTGGACAGGCTTGAACACTGAAGCTTTCTTT. Amino acid sequence: CASWTGLNTEAFF.

CDR3 DNA: TGCGCCAGCAGCCACCTACCGGACAGGCGACCCAGGGATGAGCAGTTCTTC. This encodes CASSHLPDRRPRDEQFF. The chain employs TRBV4-1 and TRBJ2-1; 7 bases fit TRBD1. The germline gives CDR1 MGHRA, CDR2 YSYEKL. Germline trimming cut 3 bases from V and 8 bases from J; bases unmatched to any gene: 16. The CDR3 spans 17 residues.

Points on this clone: Other DNA variants within this sample encode the same CDR3. The CDR3 nucleotides are TGCAGTGCTAGTGTTAGCTCTGGAAACACCATATATTTT. It encodes CSASVSSGNTIYF. This chain joins TRBV20-1 and TRBJ1-3, with D unresolved. Germline assignment: CDR1 DFQATT and CDR2 SNEGSKA (reference sequence). Trimming removed 3 bases at V and 0 bases at J, with 6 bases between. The CDR3 loop spans 13 amino acids.

The chain carries TRBV29-1 and TRBJ1-2; D gene ambiguous. CDR3 length equals 14 residues. CDR1 is SQVTM, CDR2 ANQGSEA, per germline. Trimming cost V 3 bases and J 0 bases, with 11 bases left between them. DNA for the CDR3: TGCAGCGTTGACGGCAGAGGGACTAACTATGGCTACACCTTC. Amino acids: CSVDGRGTNYGYTF.

This chain joins TRBV19 and TRBJ1-5, with D perhaps matching TRBD1 (6 bases). Per germline, CDR1 LNHDA and CDR2 SQIVND (reference sequence). The ends were cut back, 0 bases at V and 6 bases at J, with 15 bases in the middle. The CDR3 spans 16 residues. In DNA form, the CDR3 reads TGTGCCAGTAGTATAGATCCTCCCCGGGGGGCTCAGCCCCAGCATTTT. Translated: CASSIDPPRGAQPQHF.